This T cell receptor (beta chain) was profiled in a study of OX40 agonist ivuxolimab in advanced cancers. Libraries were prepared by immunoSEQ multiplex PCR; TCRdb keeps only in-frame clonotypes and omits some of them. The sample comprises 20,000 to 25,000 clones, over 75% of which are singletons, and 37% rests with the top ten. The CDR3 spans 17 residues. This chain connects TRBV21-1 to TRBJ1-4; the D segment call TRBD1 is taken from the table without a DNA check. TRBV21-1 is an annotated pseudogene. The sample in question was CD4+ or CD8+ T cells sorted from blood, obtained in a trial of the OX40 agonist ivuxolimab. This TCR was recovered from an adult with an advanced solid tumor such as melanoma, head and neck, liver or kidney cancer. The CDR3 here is CASSKMLRDRADEKLFF. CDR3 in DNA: TGTGCCAGCAGCAAAATGTTAAGGGACAGGGCTGATGAAAAACTGTTTTTT.